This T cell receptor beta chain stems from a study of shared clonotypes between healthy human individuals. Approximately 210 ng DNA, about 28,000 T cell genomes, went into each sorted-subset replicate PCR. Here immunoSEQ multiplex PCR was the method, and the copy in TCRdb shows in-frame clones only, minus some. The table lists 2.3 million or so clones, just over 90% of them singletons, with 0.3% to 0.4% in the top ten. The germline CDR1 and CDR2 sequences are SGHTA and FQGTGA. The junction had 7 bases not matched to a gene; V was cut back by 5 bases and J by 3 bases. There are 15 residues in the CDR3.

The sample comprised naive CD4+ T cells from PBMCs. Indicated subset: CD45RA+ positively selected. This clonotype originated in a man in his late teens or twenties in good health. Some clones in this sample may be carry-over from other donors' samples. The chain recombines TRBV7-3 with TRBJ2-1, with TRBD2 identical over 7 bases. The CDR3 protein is CASSVLASGYNEQFF. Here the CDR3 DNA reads TGTGCCAGCAGCGTACTGGCTAGCGGCTACAATGAGCAGTTCTTC.